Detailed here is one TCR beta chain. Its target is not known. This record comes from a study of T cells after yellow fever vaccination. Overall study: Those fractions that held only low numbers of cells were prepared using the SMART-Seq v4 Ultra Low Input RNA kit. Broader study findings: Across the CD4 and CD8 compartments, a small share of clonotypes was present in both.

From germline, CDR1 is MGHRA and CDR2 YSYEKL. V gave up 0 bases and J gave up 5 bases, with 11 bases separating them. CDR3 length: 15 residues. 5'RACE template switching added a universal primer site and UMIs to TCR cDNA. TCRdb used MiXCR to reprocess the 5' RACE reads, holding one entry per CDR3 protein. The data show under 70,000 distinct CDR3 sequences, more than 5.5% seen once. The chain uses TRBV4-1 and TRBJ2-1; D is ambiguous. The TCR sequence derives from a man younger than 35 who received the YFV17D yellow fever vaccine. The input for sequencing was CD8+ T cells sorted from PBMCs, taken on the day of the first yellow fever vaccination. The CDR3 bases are TGCGCCAGCAGCCAAGATCCAGGCAGAGACAATGAGCAGTTCTTC. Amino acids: CASSQDPGRDNEQFF.